This TCR beta chain appears in the sequencing data of a study of T cell responses to AZD1222 COVID-19 vaccine. About this clone itself: Its specificity is not known.

Study results and caveats: AZD1222 recipients seropositive at baseline numbered only five to seven. Recipients of two AZD1222 doses showed rising Spike-specific TCR breadth and depth.

Per germline, CDR1 SQVTM and CDR2 ANQGSEA. J was trimmed by 4 bases and V by 6 bases; bases with no gene match: 3. The CDR3 has 13 residues. Libraries were prepared by immunoSEQ multiplex PCR; TCRdb keeps only in-frame clonotypes and omits some of them. This sample has about 100,000 clones, with over 75% found just once. The chain links TRBV29-1 to TRBJ2-5; 12 positions match TRBD1. The TCR sequence derives from an adult in good health. The source was peripheral blood, collected on day 0 of MenACWY control vaccination. CDR3 nucleotides: TGCAGCGTGGGACAGGGGGCGCGAGAGACCCAGTACTTC. Residues: CSVGQGARETQYF. The variable domain in full, completed from reference TRBV29-1 and TRBJ2-5, reads SAVISQKPSRDICQRGTSLTIQCQVDSQVTMMFWYRQQPGQSLTLIATANQGSEATYESGFVIDKFPISRPNLTFSTLTVSNMSPEDSSIYLCSVGQGARETQYFGPGTRLLVL.